These 9 T cell receptor beta chains came from one sample sequenced in a study of CD8 T cells in ankylosing spondylitis. MiXCR, run by TCRdb on the 5' RACE reads, gives a single entry per CDR3 protein. The sample lists around 330,000 distinct CDR3 sequences, roughly 12% occurring once. Specimen: blood, either unsorted or a sorted T cell fraction (not recorded which). These receptors were collected from a female donor with ankylosing spondylitis or in good health (not recorded which).

This clonotype has a handful of counts. CDR3 region: CASSYSMAGSQDTQYF. The CDR3 nucleotides are TGTGCCAGCAGTTACTCGATGGCGGGATCCCAAGATACGCAGTATTTT. The chain combines TRBV6-5 with TRBJ2-3; D perhaps matches TRBD2 (6 bases). Trimming shortened V by 0 bases and J by 5 bases, and 15 bases separated the two germline ends. Germline V gene sequence: CDR1 MNHEY, CDR2 SVGAGI. This CDR3 region has 16 residues.

This clonotype was recorded many times. CDR3 nucleotides: TGCGCCAGCAGCGAAAGAACGGGCGATACGCAGTATTTT. The encoded protein is CASSERTGDTQYF. The V gene is TRBV5-1, the J gene TRBJ2-3; no reliable D call. V was cut by 4 bases and J by 6 bases, with 12 bases left in between. Per the germline V gene, CDR1 is SGHRS and CDR2 is YFSETQ. The CDR3 contains 13 residues.

V gene TRBV9 combines with J gene TRBJ2-2; 12 bases are a match to TRBD2. This CDR3 comprises 17 residues. V lost 4 bases, J lost 4 bases, and 8 bases stayed unmatched. Germline V gene sequence: CDR1 SGDLS, CDR2 YYNGEE. The CDR3 DNA follows: TGTGCCAGCAGCCTCTCTAGCGGGGGGGCCAGCACCGGGGAGCTGTTTTTT. This translates into CASSLSSGGASTGELFF.

This sequence joins TRBV6-2 or TRBV6-3 and TRBJ2-1; TRBD2 is a possible D gene (6 bases). Per the germline V gene, CDR1 is MNHEY and CDR2 is SVGEGT. This CDR3 contains 11 residues. The germline V and J ends were trimmed by 11 bases and 15 bases, with 20 bases remaining between them. The CDR3 sequence is CAVRSGPKGFF. CDR3 coding DNA: TGTGCCGTCCGTAGCGGCCCGAAGGGGTTCTTC.

The chain links TRBV10-3 to TRBJ2-1, with 8 bases fitting TRBD1. Germline CDR1 is ENHRY and CDR2 is SYGVKD. Germline trimming cut 6 bases from V and 6 bases from J; bases unmatched to any gene: 1. The CDR3 is 12 amino acids. For the CDR3, the DNA is TGTGCCATCAGGGACAGGGCCAATGAGCAGTTCTTC. It translates to CAIRDRANEQFF.

This clonotype occurred many times. This chain uses TRBV20-1 with TRBJ2-7, with D possibly being TRBD2 (5 bases). The ends were cut back, 7 bases at V and 2 bases at J, with 9 bases in the middle. This CDR3 is 11 amino acids long. From germline, CDR1 is DFQATT and CDR2 SNEGSKA (reference sequence). The CDR3 sequence is CSVGGAYEQYF. The CDR3 nucleotides are TGCAGTGTCGGAGGAGCCTACGAGCAGTACTTC.

The J gene is TRBJ2-5, the V gene TRBV12-3 or TRBV12-4; TRBD2 agrees at 12 bases. V trimming: 6 bases; J trimming: 4 bases; junction bases outside the gene matches: 3. There are 14 residues in the CDR3. The CDR3, as DNA: TGTGCCAGCAGGGTGACTAGCGGGGGAGAGACCCAGTACTTC. Its translation is CASRVTSGGETQYF.

Remarks on this clonotype: With a much larger clone just one base away, this may be a read error. The rearrangement joins TRBV5-1 to TRBJ1-1; tentatively, D is TRBD1 (6 bases). V lost 2 bases, J lost 1 base, and 9 bases lay in between. The CDR3 sequence is 14 residues long. Germline V gene data show CDR1 as SGHRS and CDR2 as YFSETQ. DNA of the CDR3: TGCGCCAGCAGCTTAGGGGGTACGAACACTGAAGCTTTCTTT. It translates to CASSLGGTNTEAFF.

This clonotype was seen ten or more times. The chain carries TRBV15 and TRBJ2-7, with D hard to call. The CDR3 extends over 13 amino acids. V was cut by 0 bases and J by 3 bases, with 6 bases left in between. The V gene's germline CDR1 is LNHNV and CDR2 YYDKDF (reference sequence). For the CDR3, the DNA is TGTGCCACCAGCAGAGATGGAATCTACGAGCAGTACTTC. This encodes CATSRDGIYEQYF.